What follows are 13 T cell receptor beta chains derived from one specimen sequenced in a study of CD8+ T cells in alopecia areata. The authors extracted RNA and reverse transcribed it into cDNA as the sequencing template. Here immunoSEQ multiplex PCR was the method, and the copy in TCRdb shows in-frame clones only, minus some. The sample contains around 190,000 clones, about 61% of which appear only once. The sample was CD8+ T cells sorted from blood. These receptors all stem from a human donor in good health.

The rearrangement joins TRBV5-6 to TRBJ1-5; no clear D gene. Germline lookup yields CDR1 SGHDT and CDR2 YYEEEE. CDR3 size: 14 residues. Trimming left V 0 bases short and J 5 bases short, with 9 bases between. CDR3 residues: CASSLEGWDQPQHF. CDR3 coding DNA: TGTGCCAGCAGCTTGGAAGGCTGGGATCAGCCCCAGCATTTT.

This clone was seen only a few times. This chain uses TRBV29-1 with TRBJ2-5, with a weak D call TRBD1 (6 bases). CDR3 length: 12 amino acids. Germline V CDR1 and CDR2: SQVTM, ANQGSEA. With 7 bases removed from V and 2 bases from J, the gap between germline ends came to 11 bases. The DNA of the CDR3 is TGCAGCGCCCGGGACAATCAAGAGACCCAGTACTTC. Translated, it gives CSARDNQETQYF.

The V gene is TRBV9, the J gene TRBJ2-1, with 7 bases matching TRBD1. The ends lost 1 base at V and 5 bases at J; junction bases unmatched: 3. In germline, CDR1 is SGDLS, CDR2 YYNGEE. The CDR3 loop spans 14 amino acids. The CDR3 spells CASSVWDSNNEQFF. The CDR3 region has the DNA TGTGCCAGCAGCGTATGGGACAGCAACAATGAGCAGTTCTTC.

V gene TRBV27 combines with J gene TRBJ2-7, with 10 bases that match TRBD1. The CDR3 is 14 residues long. The ends lost 3 bases at V and 3 bases at J; junction bases unmatched: 2. CDR1 and CDR2 (germline): MNHEY, SMNVEV (reference sequence). DNA of the CDR3: TGTGCCAGCAGTTTGGGACAGGGGAACTACGAGCAGTACTTC. Its protein is CASSLGQGNYEQYF.

The rearrangement joins TRBV5-1 to TRBJ1-6, with a weak D call TRBD1 (5 bases). V was shortened by 2 bases and J by 8 bases, with 8 bases between the two germline ends. The CDR3 length is 13 residues. The germline CDR1 and CDR2 sequences are SGHRS and YFSETQ. The CDR3 spells CASSFGGDSPLHF. CDR3 nucleotide sequence: TGCGCCAGCAGCTTCGGGGGGGATTCACCCCTCCACTTT.

The chain uses TRBV9 and TRBJ1-2, with 9 bases identical to TRBD1. The CDR3 length is 16 residues. The J segment lost 8 bases and the V segment lost 4 bases, leaving 15 bases of the junction unmatched. Germline-derived CDR1 and CDR2 are SGDLS and YYNGEE. This chain's CDR3 is CASSPAGTGLFRGYTF. Written as DNA, the CDR3 is TGTGCCAGCAGCCCAGCAGGGACAGGGTTGTTCCGCGGCTACACCTTC.

The rearrangement links TRBV27 to TRBJ1-1; D is unclear. V gave up 8 bases and J gave up 0 bases, with 7 bases separating them. The V gene's germline CDR1 is MNHEY and CDR2 SMNVEV (reference sequence). This CDR3 is 12 amino acids long. DNA for the CDR3: TGTGCCAGCGGAGAATTGAACACTGAAGCTTTCTTT. It translates to CASGELNTEAFF.

This sequence joins TRBV7-9 and TRBJ1-1, with D tentatively TRBD1 (5 bases). Germline CDR1 and CDR2: SEHNR and FQNEAQ (reference sequence). This CDR3 has 14 amino acids. V shed 7 bases and J shed 6 bases, with 18 bases lying between them. CDR3: CASTATGYQAEAFF. The CDR3 bases are TGTGCCAGCACCGCAACAGGATATCAGGCTGAAGCTTTCTTT.

The chain has TRBV25-1 and TRBJ2-3; no definite D call. Trimming removed 2 bases at V and 3 bases at J, with 12 bases between. This CDR3 spans 15 amino acids. CDR1 and CDR2 from the germline V gene are MGHDK and SYGVNS. CDR3 coding DNA: TGTGCCAGCAGTGAAGGGTACCGGGTAACAGATACGCAGTATTTT. Protein sequence: CASSEGYRVTDTQYF. The entire variable domain, with the rest obtained from reference TRBV25-1 and TRBJ2-3, is as follows: EADIYQTPRYLVIGTGKKITLECSQTMGHDKMYWYQQDPGMELHLIHYSYGVNSTEKGDLSSESTVSRIRTEHFPLTLESARPSHTSQYLCASSEGYRVTDTQYFGPGTRLTVL.

The chain uses TRBV6-4 and TRBJ2-3; no definite D call. Germline CDR1 is MRHNA and CDR2 is SNTAGT. V lost 10 bases and J 0 bases, leaving 11 bases between the germline ends. The CDR3 is 13 residues long. The CDR3 coding sequence is TGTGCCACCGCGCCAGTCAGCACAGATACGCAGTATTTT. Translating it yields CATAPVSTDTQYF.

The chain is built from TRBV4-1 and TRBJ2-7; D gene unclear. Trimming took off 3 bases at V and 0 bases at J, with 12 bases between the two ends. Germline CDR1 and CDR2: MGHRA and YSYEKL. The CDR3 has 15 amino acids. CDR3 amino acids: CASSHHPGPSYEQYF. CDR3 bases: TGCGCCAGCAGCCACCATCCAGGACCCTCCTACGAGCAGTACTTC.

The V gene is TRBV2, the J gene TRBJ1-2; TRBD1 matches 12 bases. V shed 3 bases, J shed 6 bases, and the junction held 8 bases outside the gene matches. CDR1 and CDR2 from the germline V gene are SNHLY and FYNNEI. CDR3 length equals 16 residues. CDR3 loop: CASSDPGTGGWNGYTF. The CDR3 DNA sequence: TGTGCCAGCAGTGACCCCGGGACAGGGGGCTGGAATGGCTACACCTTC.

The chain carries TRBV4-1 and TRBJ1-1; D is possibly TRBD1 (5 bases). V shed 10 bases and J shed 1 base, with 13 bases lying between them. This CDR3 is 13 amino acids long. Germline CDR1 reads MGHRA; CDR2 reads YSYEKL. The CDR3 reads CATSGTGNTEAFF. CDR3 coding DNA: TGCGCCACCTCCGGGACGGGGAACACTGAAGCTTTCTTT.